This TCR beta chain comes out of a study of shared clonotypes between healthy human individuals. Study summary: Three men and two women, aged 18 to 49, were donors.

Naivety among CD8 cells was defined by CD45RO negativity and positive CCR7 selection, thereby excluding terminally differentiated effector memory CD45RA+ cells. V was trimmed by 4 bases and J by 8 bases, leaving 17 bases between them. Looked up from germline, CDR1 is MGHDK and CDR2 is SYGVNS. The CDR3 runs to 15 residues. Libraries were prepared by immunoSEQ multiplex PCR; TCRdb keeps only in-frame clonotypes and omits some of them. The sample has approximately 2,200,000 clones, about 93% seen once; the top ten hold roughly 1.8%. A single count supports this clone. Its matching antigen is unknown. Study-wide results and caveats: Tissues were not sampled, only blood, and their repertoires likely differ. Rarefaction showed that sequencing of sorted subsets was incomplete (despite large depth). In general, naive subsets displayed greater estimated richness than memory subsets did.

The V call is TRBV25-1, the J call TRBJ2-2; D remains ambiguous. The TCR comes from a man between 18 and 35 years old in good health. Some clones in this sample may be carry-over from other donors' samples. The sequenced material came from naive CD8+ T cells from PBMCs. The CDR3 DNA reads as TGTGCCAGCAGTGGTCGGTTACAACGACCGGGGGAGCTGTTTTTT. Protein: CASSGRLQRPGELFF.